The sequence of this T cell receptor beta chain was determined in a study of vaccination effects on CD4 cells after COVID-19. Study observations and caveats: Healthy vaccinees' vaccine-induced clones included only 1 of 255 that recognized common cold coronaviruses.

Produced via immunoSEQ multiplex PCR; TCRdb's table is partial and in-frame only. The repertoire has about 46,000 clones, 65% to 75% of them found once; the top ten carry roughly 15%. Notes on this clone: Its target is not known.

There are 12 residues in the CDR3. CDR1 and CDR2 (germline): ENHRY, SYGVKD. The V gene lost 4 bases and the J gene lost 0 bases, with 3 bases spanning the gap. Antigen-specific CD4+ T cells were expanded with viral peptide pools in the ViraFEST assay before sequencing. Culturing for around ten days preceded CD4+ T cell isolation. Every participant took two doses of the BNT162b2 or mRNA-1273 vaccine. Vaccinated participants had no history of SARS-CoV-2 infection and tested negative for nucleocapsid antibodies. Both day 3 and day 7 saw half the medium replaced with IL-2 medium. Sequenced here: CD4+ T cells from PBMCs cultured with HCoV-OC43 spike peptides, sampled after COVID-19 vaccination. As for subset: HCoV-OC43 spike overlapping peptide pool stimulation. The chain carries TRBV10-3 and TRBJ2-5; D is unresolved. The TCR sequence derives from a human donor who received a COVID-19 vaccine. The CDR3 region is CAISADQETQYF. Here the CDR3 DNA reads TGTGCCATCAGTGCCGACCAAGAGACCCAGTACTTC.